Listed below are T cell receptor beta chains from one sample, sequenced in a study of technical replicates of blood from several donors. TCRdb keeps only in-frame clones here, not all; method: immunoSEQ multiplex PCR. The data contain some 78,000 clones, 94% of them singletons. The sample was T cells isolated from PBMCs. The origin of the receptors is a human donor in good health. The CDR3 runs from the conserved cysteine through the conserved F or W. Fields, in order: J gene, D gene, clone size, V gene, CDR3 protein, CDR3 DNA. A D gene is named only where the DNA matches it firmly. The size of a clone is reported for some rows only, either as once, few or many, or as a class for expanded clones.

j_gene: TRBJ2-2; d_gene: TRBD2; abundance: NA; v_gene: TRBV14; CDR3aa: CASSRTSRTGELFF; CDR3nt: TGTGCCAGCAGCCGGACTAGTCGGACCGGGGAGCTGTTTTTT
j_gene: TRBJ2-5; d_gene: TRBD2; abundance: few; v_gene: TRBV5-1; CDR3aa: CASSSSGRIYQETQYF; CDR3nt: TGCGCCAGCAGCTCAAGCGGGAGGATCTACCAAGAGACCCAGTACTTC
j_gene: TRBJ2-3; d_gene: TRBD2; abundance: NA; v_gene: TRBV10-3; CDR3aa: CAISESSGVDTQYF; CDR3nt: TGTGCCATCAGTGAGTCTAGCGGGGTTGATACGCAGTATTTT
j_gene: TRBJ1-2; d_gene: NA; abundance: NA; v_gene: TRBV7-9; CDR3aa: CASSSQEGYGYTF; CDR3nt: TGTGCCAGCAGCTCTCAGGAGGGCTATGGCTACACCTTC
j_gene: TRBJ2-3; d_gene: TRBD1; abundance: NA; v_gene: TRBV19; CDR3aa: CASSIGWTGVADTQYF; CDR3nt: TGTGCCAGTAGTATAGGGTGGACAGGGGTTGCAGATACGCAGTATTTT
j_gene: TRBJ2-2; d_gene: TRBD1; abundance: NA; v_gene: TRBV5-4; CDR3aa: CASARDRVNTGELFF; CDR3nt: TGTGCCAGCGCCCGGGACAGGGTGAACACCGGGGAGCTGTTTTTT
j_gene: TRBJ1-2; d_gene: NA; abundance: NA; v_gene: TRBV9; CDR3aa: CASSPGTPYGYTF; CDR3nt: TGTGCCAGCAGCCCCGGGACACCCTATGGCTACACCTTC
j_gene: TRBJ2-6; d_gene: TRBD2; abundance: NA; v_gene: TRBV7-9; CDR3aa: CASPGEGSSGANVLTF; CDR3nt: TGTGCCAGCCCTGGGGAGGGAAGCTCTGGGGCCAACGTCCTGACTTTC
j_gene: TRBJ1-2; d_gene: TRBD1; abundance: NA; v_gene: TRBV6-4; CDR3aa: CATQQGADGYTF; CDR3nt: TGTGCCACCCAACAGGGGGCGGATGGCTACACCTTC
j_gene: TRBJ2-6; d_gene: NA; abundance: NA; v_gene: TRBV7-8; CDR3aa: CASSRLPTSAGANVLTF; CDR3nt: TGTGCCAGCAGCCGGCTCCCTACCAGCGCTGGGGCCAACGTCCTGACTTTC
j_gene: TRBJ1-2; d_gene: TRBD1; abundance: NA; v_gene: TRBV5-6; CDR3aa: CASSARTGSRNYGYTF; CDR3nt: TGTGCCAGCAGCGCGAGGACAGGCTCGAGGAACTATGGCTACACCTTC
j_gene: TRBJ2-7; d_gene: NA; abundance: NA; v_gene: TRBV28; CDR3aa: CASRISYEQYF; CDR3nt: TGTGCCAGCAGAATCAGCTACGAGCAGTACTTC
j_gene: TRBJ2-3; d_gene: TRBD2; abundance: NA; v_gene: TRBV28; CDR3aa: CASNLSGLAGSTDTQYF; CDR3nt: TGTGCCAGCAATCTATCCGGACTAGCGGGTAGCACAGATACGCAGTATTTT
j_gene: TRBJ1-5; d_gene: NA; abundance: once; v_gene: TRBV18; CDR3aa: CASSYSGSDQPQHF; CDR3nt: TGTGCCAGCTCATACAGCGGGTCGGATCAGCCCCAGCATTTT
j_gene: TRBJ2-7; d_gene: TRBD2; abundance: NA; v_gene: TRBV28; CDR3aa: CASSFPGRAVYEQYF; CDR3nt: TGTGCCAGCAGTTTCCCCGGGAGGGCTGTCTACGAGCAGTACTTC
j_gene: TRBJ2-3; d_gene: TRBD1; abundance: NA; v_gene: TRBV28; CDR3aa: CASSLLPGQGSDTQYF; CDR3nt: TGTGCCAGCAGTTTACTGCCGGGACAGGGATCAGATACGCAGTATTTT
j_gene: TRBJ2-1; d_gene: NA; abundance: once; v_gene: TRBV4-2; CDR3aa: CASSQPASDEQFF; CDR3nt: TGTGCCAGCAGCCAACCCGCTAGCGATGAGCAGTTCTTC
j_gene: TRBJ1-4; d_gene: NA; abundance: NA; v_gene: TRBV5-4; CDR3aa: CASSLRGTNEKLFF; CDR3nt: TGTGCCAGCAGCCTGAGAGGAACTAATGAAAAACTGTTTTTT
j_gene: TRBJ1-6; d_gene: NA; abundance: NA; v_gene: TRBV2; CDR3aa: CASSEDSGGSPLHF; CDR3nt: TGTGCCAGCAGTGAAGATTCCGGGGGATCACCCCTCCACTTT
j_gene: TRBJ2-7; d_gene: TRBD2; abundance: once; v_gene: TRBV9; CDR3aa: CASSPGLAGGLGEQYF; CDR3nt: TGTGCCAGCAGCCCGGGACTAGCGGGGGGGCTTGGGGAGCAGTACTTC
j_gene: TRBJ2-3; d_gene: NA; abundance: NA; v_gene: TRBV7-7; CDR3aa: CASSFGATDTQYF; CDR3nt: TGTGCTAGCAGCTTCGGAGCCACAGATACGCAGTATTTT
j_gene: TRBJ2-3; d_gene: TRBD2; abundance: NA; v_gene: TRBV27; CDR3aa: CASSGTSGRSDTQYF; CDR3nt: TGTGCCAGCAGTGGGACTAGCGGGAGATCAGATACGCAGTATTTT
j_gene: TRBJ1-4; d_gene: NA; abundance: NA; v_gene: TRBV6-5; CDR3aa: CASSYFGNEKLFF; CDR3nt: TGTGCCAGCAGTTACTTCGGGAATGAAAAACTGTTTTTT
j_gene: TRBJ2-7; d_gene: NA; abundance: once; v_gene: TRBV15; CDR3aa: CATSRRVETEYEQYF; CDR3nt: TGTGCCACCAGCAGGAGGGTAGAAACAGAATACGAGCAGTACTTC
j_gene: TRBJ2-7; d_gene: NA; abundance: NA; v_gene: TRBV6-6; CDR3aa: CASSTADRSSYEQYF; CDR3nt: TGTGCCAGCAGTACCGCAGACAGGAGCTCCTACGAGCAGTACTTC
j_gene: TRBJ2-7; d_gene: TRBD2; abundance: few; v_gene: TRBV16; CDR3aa: CASSRLAGAYEQYF; CDR3nt: TGTGCCAGCAGCCGTCTAGCGGGAGCCTACGAGCAGTACTTC
j_gene: TRBJ1-6; d_gene: NA; abundance: NA; v_gene: TRBV2; CDR3aa: CASSGGGPLNNSPLHF; CDR3nt: TGTGCCAGCAGTGGGGGGGGGCCACTAAATAATTCACCCCTCCACTTT
j_gene: TRBJ2-5; d_gene: NA; abundance: NA; v_gene: TRBV2; CDR3aa: CAGEGGTYQETQYF; CDR3nt: TGTGCCGGAGAGGGCGGGACGTACCAAGAGACCCAGTACTTC
j_gene: TRBJ2-7; d_gene: NA; abundance: NA; v_gene: TRBV18; CDR3aa: CASSPLPSFGVREQYF; CDR3nt: TGTGCCAGCTCACCATTACCAAGTTTCGGGGTTAGGGAGCAGTACTTC
j_gene: TRBJ2-7; d_gene: NA; abundance: NA; v_gene: TRBV5-5; CDR3aa: CASIRDRPQGGYEQYF; CDR3nt: TGTGCCAGCATCAGAGACAGGCCCCAGGGCGGCTACGAGCAGTACTTC
j_gene: TRBJ1-4; d_gene: TRBD1; abundance: NA; v_gene: TRBV11-2; CDR3aa: CASRPGTGDSGEKLFF; CDR3nt: TGTGCCAGCAGACCCGGGACAGGGGATTCTGGCGAAAAACTGTTTTTT
j_gene: TRBJ1-5; d_gene: TRBD1; abundance: NA; v_gene: TRBV29-1; CDR3aa: CSVATGELGQPQHF; CDR3nt: TGCAGCGTTGCGACAGGGGAGTTGGGTCAGCCCCAGCATTTT
j_gene: TRBJ2-3; d_gene: TRBD1; abundance: NA; v_gene: TRBV7-6; CDR3aa: CASSQTGAPVDTQYF; CDR3nt: TGTGCCAGCAGCCAAACAGGGGCCCCGGTAGATACGCAGTATTTT
j_gene: TRBJ2-7; d_gene: TRBD2; abundance: NA; v_gene: TRBV4-1; CDR3aa: CASSQVGGVEYEQYF; CDR3nt: TGCGCCAGCAGCCAAGTGGGAGGGGTTGAGTACGAGCAGTACTTC
j_gene: TRBJ2-1; d_gene: NA; abundance: once; v_gene: TRBV2; CDR3aa: CASSDLASNEQFF; CDR3nt: TGTGCCAGCAGTGACCTAGCCAGCAATGAGCAGTTCTTC
j_gene: TRBJ1-5; d_gene: NA; abundance: NA; v_gene: TRBV11-2; CDR3aa: CASSLSPGQPQHF; CDR3nt: TGTGCCAGCAGCTTATCCCCAGGGCAGCCCCAGCATTTT
j_gene: TRBJ1-6; d_gene: NA; abundance: NA; v_gene: TRBV7-9; CDR3aa: CASSLRTGSYNSPLHF; CDR3nt: TGTGCCAGCAGCTTAAGAACGGGTTCCTATAATTCACCCCTCCACTTT
j_gene: TRBJ1-3; d_gene: NA; abundance: NA; v_gene: TRBV7-6; CDR3aa: CASSFGGNTIYF; CDR3nt: TGTGCCAGCAGCTTCGGTGGAAACACCATATATTTT
j_gene: TRBJ1-3; d_gene: NA; abundance: NA; v_gene: TRBV28; CDR3aa: CASSYPGSGNTIYF; CDR3nt: TGTGCCAGCAGTTACCCGGGCTCTGGAAACACCATATATTTT
j_gene: TRBJ2-7; d_gene: NA; abundance: NA; v_gene: TRBV7-2; CDR3aa: CASSGRPNSYEQYF; CDR3nt: TGTGCCAGCTCCGGCAGGCCTAACTCCTACGAGCAGTACTTC
j_gene: TRBJ2-7; d_gene: NA; abundance: NA; v_gene: TRBV18; CDR3aa: CASSPQQESSYEQYF; CDR3nt: TGTGCCAGCTCACCTCAACAGGAGAGCTCCTACGAGCAGTACTTC
j_gene: TRBJ2-3; d_gene: NA; abundance: NA; v_gene: TRBV27; CDR3aa: CASSFSLTDTQYF; CDR3nt: TGTGCCAGCAGTTTTTCCCTGACAGATACGCAGTATTTT